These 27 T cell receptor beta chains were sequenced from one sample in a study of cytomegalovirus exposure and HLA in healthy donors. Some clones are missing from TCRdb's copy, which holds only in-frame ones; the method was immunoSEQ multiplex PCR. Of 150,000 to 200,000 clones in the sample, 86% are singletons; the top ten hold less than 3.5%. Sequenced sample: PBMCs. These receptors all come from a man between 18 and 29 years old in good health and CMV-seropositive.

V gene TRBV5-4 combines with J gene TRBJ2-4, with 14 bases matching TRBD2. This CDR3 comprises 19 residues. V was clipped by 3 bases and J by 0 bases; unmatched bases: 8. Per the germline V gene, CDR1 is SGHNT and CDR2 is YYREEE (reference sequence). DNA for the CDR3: TGTGCCAGCAGCTCTTGGACTAGCGGGGGGACCATAGCCAAAAACATTCAGTACTTC. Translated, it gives CASSSWTSGGTIAKNIQYF.

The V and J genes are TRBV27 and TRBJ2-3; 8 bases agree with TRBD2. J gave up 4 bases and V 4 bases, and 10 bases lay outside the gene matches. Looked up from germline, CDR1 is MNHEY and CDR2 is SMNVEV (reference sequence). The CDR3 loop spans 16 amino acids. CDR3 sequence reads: CASSSGGAGLADTQYF. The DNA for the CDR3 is TGTGCCAGCAGTTCGGGGGGGGCGGGATTGGCAGATACGCAGTATTTT.

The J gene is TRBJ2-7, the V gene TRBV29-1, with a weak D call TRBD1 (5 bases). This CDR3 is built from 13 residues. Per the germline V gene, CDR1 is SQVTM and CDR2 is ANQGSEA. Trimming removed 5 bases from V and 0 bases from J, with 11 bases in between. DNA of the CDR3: TGCAGCGTTCAAAACAGGAGCTCCTACGAGCAGTACTTC. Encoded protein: CSVQNRSSYEQYF.

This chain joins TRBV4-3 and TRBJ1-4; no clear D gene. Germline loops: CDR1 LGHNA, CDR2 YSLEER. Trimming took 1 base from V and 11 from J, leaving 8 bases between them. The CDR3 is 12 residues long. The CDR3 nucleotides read TGCGCCAGCAGCCAAGGGAGATCCAAACTGTTTTTT. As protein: CASSQGRSKLFF.

CDR3 sequence (DNA): TGTGCCAGCAGCGATGGACTGCAAGCTAACTATGGCTACACCTTC. It specifies CASSDGLQANYGYTF. The chain couples TRBV9 to TRBJ1-2; no reliable D call. CDR3 length equals 15 residues. Germline values: CDR1 SGDLS, CDR2 YYNGEE. V shed 3 bases and J shed 0 bases, with 12 bases lying between them.

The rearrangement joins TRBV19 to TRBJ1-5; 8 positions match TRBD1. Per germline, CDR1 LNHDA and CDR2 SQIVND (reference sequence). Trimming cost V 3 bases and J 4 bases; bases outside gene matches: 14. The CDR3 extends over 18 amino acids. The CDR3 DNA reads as TGTGCCAGTAGTATTCGGGGGACAGGAGCATTTAGAAATCAGCCCCAGCATTTT. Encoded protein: CASSIRGTGAFRNQPQHF.

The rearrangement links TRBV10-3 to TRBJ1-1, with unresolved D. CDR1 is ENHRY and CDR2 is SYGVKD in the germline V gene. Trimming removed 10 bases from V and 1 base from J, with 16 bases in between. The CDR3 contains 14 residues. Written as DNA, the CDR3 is TGTGCCACCCGAGGGCAGACGACGAACACTGAAGCTTTCTTT. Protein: CATRGQTTNTEAFF.

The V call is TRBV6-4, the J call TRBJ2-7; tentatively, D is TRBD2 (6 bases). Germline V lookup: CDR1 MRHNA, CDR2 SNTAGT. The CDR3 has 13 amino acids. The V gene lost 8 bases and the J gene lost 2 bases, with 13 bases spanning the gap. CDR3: CASHLGLPYEQYF. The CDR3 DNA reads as TGTGCCAGCCACCTGGGACTTCCCTACGAGCAGTACTTC.

CDR3 region: CATSSRDRGPEGYTF. The CDR3 DNA is TGTGCCACCAGCTCCCGGGACAGGGGCCCGGAAGGCTACACCTTC. J is TRBJ1-2 and V is TRBV15; 10 bases are a match to TRBD1. Germline V gene data show CDR1 as LNHNV and CDR2 as YYDKDF (reference sequence). V dropped 5 bases and J dropped 8; count of bases not matched to a gene: 11. The CDR3 has 15 amino acids.

This CDR3 is CASSFYGQSGNTIYF. Here the CDR3 DNA reads TGTGCCAGCAGCTTCTATGGGCAATCTGGAAACACCATATATTTT. V and J are TRBV7-2 and TRBJ1-3; D ambiguous. V dropped 3 bases and J dropped 1 base, with 10 bases sitting between them. The CDR3 contains 15 residues. Germline V gene sequence: CDR1 SGHTA, CDR2 FQGNSA.

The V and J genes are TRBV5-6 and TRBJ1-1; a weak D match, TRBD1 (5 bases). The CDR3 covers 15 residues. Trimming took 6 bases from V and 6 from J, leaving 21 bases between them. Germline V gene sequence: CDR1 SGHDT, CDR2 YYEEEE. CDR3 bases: TGTGCCAGCACCTCCGGATGGGGCGGGGGGGCTGAAGCTTTCTTT. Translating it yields CASTSGWGGGAEAFF.

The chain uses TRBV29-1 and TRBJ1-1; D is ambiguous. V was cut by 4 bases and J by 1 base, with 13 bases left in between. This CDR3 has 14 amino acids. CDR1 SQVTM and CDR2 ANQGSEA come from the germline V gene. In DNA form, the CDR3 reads TGCAGCGTTGGCGTCGCAGGCCCGAACACTGAAGCTTTCTTT. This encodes CSVGVAGPNTEAFF. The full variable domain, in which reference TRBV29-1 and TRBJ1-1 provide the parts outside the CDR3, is SAVISQKPSRDICQRGTSLTIQCQVDSQVTMMFWYRQQPGQSLTLIATANQGSEATYESGFVIDKFPISRPNLTFSTLTVSNMSPEDSSIYLCSVGVAGPNTEAFFGQGTRLTVV.

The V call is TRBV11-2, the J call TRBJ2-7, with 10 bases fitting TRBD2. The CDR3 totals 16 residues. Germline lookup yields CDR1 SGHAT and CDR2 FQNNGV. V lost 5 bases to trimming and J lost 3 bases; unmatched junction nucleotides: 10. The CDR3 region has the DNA TGTGCCAGCAGCCTAGCCAGGACTAGCGGATTCTACGAGCAGTACTTC. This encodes CASSLARTSGFYEQYF.

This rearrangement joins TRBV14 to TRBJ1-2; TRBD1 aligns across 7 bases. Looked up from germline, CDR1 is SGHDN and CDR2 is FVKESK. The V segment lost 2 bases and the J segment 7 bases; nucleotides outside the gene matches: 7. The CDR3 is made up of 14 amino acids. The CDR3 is CASSQLGQQAGYTF. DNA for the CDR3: TGTGCCAGCAGCCAACTGGGACAGCAGGCTGGCTACACCTTC.

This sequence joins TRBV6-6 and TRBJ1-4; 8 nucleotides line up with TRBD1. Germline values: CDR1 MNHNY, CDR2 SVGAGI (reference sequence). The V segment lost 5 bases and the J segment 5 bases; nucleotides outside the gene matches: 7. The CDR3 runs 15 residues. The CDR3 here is CASSTTGGRNEKLFF. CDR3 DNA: TGTGCCAGCAGTACTACAGGGGGGAGAAATGAAAAACTGTTTTTT.

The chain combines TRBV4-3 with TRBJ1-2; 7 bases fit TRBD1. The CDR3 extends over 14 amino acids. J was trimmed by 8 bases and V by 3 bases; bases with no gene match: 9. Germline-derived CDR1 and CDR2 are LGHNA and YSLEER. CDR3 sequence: CASSHVTGAGGYTF. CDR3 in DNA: TGCGCCAGCAGCCATGTAACAGGGGCGGGGGGCTACACCTTC.

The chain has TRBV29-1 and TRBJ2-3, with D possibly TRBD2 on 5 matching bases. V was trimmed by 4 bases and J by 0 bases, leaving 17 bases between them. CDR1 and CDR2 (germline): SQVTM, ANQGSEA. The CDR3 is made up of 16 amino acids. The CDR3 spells CSVVPLAGLSTDTQYF. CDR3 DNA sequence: TGCAGCGTTGTCCCTCTTGCGGGCCTTAGCACAGATACGCAGTATTTT.

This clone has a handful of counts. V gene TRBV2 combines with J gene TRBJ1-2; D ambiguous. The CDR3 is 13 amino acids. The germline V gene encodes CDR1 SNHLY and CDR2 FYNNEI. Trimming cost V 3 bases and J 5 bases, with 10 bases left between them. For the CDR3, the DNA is TGTGCCAGCAGTGAGAGACGGAGATATGGCTACACCTTC. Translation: CASSERRRYGYTF.

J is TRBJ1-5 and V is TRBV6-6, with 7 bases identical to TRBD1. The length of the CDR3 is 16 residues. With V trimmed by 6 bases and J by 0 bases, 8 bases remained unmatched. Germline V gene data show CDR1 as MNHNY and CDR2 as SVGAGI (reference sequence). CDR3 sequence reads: CASSRGTVYSNQPQHF. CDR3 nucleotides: TGTGCCAGCAGCCGCGGGACAGTGTATAGCAATCAGCCCCAGCATTTT.

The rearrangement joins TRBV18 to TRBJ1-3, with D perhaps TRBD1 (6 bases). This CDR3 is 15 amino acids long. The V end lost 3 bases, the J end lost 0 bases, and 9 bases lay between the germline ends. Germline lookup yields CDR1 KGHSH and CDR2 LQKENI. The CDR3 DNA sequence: TGTGCCAGCTCACCCGACAGGAGCTCTGGAAACACCATATATTTT. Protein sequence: CASSPDRSSGNTIYF.

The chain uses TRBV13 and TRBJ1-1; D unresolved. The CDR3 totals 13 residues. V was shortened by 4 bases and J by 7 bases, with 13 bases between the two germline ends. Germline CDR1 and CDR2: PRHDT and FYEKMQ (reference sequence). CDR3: CASSSRGHSEAFF. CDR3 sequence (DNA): TGTGCCAGCAGCTCCCGGGGTCATAGTGAAGCTTTCTTT. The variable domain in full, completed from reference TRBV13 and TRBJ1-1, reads AAGVIQSPRHLIKEKRETATLKCYPIPRHDTVYWYQQGPGQDPQFLISFYEKMQSDKGSIPDRFSAQQFSDYHSELNMSSLELGDSALYFCASSSRGHSEAFFGQGTRLTVV.

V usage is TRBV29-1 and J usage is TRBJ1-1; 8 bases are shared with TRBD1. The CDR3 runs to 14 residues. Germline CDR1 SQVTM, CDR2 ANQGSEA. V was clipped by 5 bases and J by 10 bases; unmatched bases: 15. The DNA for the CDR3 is TGCAGCGTTTCCCCGTTAGCGCAGGGGGCAGGAGCTTTCTTT. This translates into CSVSPLAQGAGAFF.

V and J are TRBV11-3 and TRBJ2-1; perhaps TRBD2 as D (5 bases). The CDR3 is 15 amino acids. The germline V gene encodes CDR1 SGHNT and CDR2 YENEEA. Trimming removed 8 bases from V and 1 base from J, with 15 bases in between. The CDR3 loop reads CASSLGGVSYNEQFF. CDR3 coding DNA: TGTGCCAGCTCACTAGGTGGAGTATCCTACAATGAGCAGTTCTTC.

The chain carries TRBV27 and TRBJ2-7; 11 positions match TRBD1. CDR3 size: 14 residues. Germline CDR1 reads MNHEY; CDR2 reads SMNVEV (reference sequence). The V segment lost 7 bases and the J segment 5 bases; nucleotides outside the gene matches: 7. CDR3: CASKSGTGGHEQYF. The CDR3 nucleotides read TGTGCCAGCAAATCAGGGACAGGGGGTCACGAGCAGTACTTC.

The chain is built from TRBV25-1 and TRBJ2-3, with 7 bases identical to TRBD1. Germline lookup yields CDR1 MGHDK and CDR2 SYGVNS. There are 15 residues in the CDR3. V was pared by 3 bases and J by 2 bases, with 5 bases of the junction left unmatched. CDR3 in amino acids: CASSEGTVYTDTQYF. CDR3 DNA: TGTGCCAGCAGTGAGGGGACAGTTTACACAGATACGCAGTATTTT.

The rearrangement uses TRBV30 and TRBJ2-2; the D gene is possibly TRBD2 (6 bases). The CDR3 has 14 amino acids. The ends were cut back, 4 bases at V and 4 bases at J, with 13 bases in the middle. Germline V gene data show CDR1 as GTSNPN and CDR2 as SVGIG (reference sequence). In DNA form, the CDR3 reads TGTGCCTGGATATCGGGAGCGGGCACCGGGGAGCTGTTTTTT. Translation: CAWISGAGTGELFF. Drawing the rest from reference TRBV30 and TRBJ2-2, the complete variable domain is SQTIHQWPATLVQPVGSPLSLECTVEGTSNPNLYWYRQAAGRGLQLLFYSVGIGQISSEVPQNLSASRPQDRQFILSSKKLLLSDSGFYLCAWISGAGTGELFFGEGSRLTVL.

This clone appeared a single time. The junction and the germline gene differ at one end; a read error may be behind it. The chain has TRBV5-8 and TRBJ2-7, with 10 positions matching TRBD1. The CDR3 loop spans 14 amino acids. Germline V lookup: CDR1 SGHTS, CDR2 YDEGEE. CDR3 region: CASNLGDRGYEQYF. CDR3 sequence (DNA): TGTGCCAGCAACTTGGGGGACAGGGGCTACGAGCAGTACTTC. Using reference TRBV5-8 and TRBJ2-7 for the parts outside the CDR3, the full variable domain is EAGVTQSPTHLIKTRGQQATLRCSPISGHTSVYWYQQALGLGLQFLLWYDEGEERNRGNFPPRFSGRQFPNYSSELNVNALELEDSALYLCASNLGDRGYEQYFGPGTRLTVT.